Presented here are 13 T cell receptor beta chains from one specimen sequenced in a study of vaccination and CD4 T cells after COVID-19. Antigens for these TCRs are unknown. Treatment denoted: roughly 10-day PBMC culture with coronavirus spike peptide pools or control peptides (ViraFEST assay). With the Oncomine TCR Beta short-read assay, DNA from cultured CD4+ T cells was sequenced. MiXCR, run by TCRdb on the PCR reads, gives a single entry per CDR3 protein. The sample holds over 14,000 distinct CDR3 sequences; approximately 31% are singletons and the top ten take around 17%. Sequences were derived from CD4+ T cells from blood, cultured in vitro, sampled before SARS-CoV-2 vaccination. The receptors originated from a human donor who received a COVID-19 vaccine.

This chain connects TRBV11-2 to TRBJ2-1, with TRBD1 matching over 10 bases. The CDR3 consists of 17 residues. Germline V gene sequence: CDR1 SGHAT, CDR2 FQNNGV. V lost 0 bases and J lost 7; bases outside the gene matches: 9. The CDR3 spells CASSLDQETGGWNEQFF. CDR3 nucleotides: TGTGCCAGCAGCTTAGATCAGGAGACAGGGGGCTGGAATGAGCAGTTCTTC. The full variable domain, rest sourced from reference TRBV11-2 and TRBJ2-1, is EAGVAQSPRYKIIEKRQSVAFWCNPISGHATLYWYQQILGQGPKLLIQFQNNGVVDDSQLPKDRFSAERLKGVDSTLKIQPAKLEDSAVYLCASSLDQETGGWNEQFFGPGTRLTVL.

The chain combines TRBV19 with TRBJ1-1, with TRBD1 identical over 7 bases. The germline gives CDR1 LNHDA, CDR2 SQIVND (reference sequence). V dropped 6 bases and J dropped 5; count of bases not matched to a gene: 9. This CDR3 comprises 14 residues. The CDR3 region has the DNA TGTGCCAGTAGCAGCAGGGGGGTAGAGACTGAAGCTTTCTTT. Amino acid sequence: CASSSRGVETEAFF.

This clonotype appeared a few times. This chain links TRBV10-3 with TRBJ1-2; D is perhaps TRBD1 (5 bases). Trimming took off 8 bases at V and 4 bases at J, with 8 bases between the two ends. The CDR3 has 11 amino acids. Germline V gene data show CDR1 as ENHRY and CDR2 as SYGVKD. The CDR3 reads CAIETAYGYTF. The CDR3 DNA reads as TGTGCCATCGAGACAGCCTATGGCTACACCTTC.

The rearrangement joins TRBV10-3 to TRBJ2-5; 8 bases line up with TRBD2. CDR1 and CDR2 from the germline V gene are ENHRY and SYGVKD. This CDR3 is 15 amino acids long. V lost 3 bases, J lost 5 bases, and 8 bases stayed unmatched. The CDR3 bases are TGTGCCATCAGTGACGCGGGGGGCTCCCATGAGACCCAGTACTTC. It yields the protein CAISDAGGSHETQYF.

The chain has TRBV6-1 and TRBJ2-5; D possibly corresponds to TRBD2 (5 bases). The CDR3 loop spans 14 amino acids. Germline assignment: CDR1 MNHNS and CDR2 SASEGT. The V gene lost 10 bases and the J gene lost 4 bases, with 19 bases spanning the gap. The CDR3 here is CATTRVLVRETQYF. In DNA, the CDR3 is TGTGCCACCACTAGGGTCCTCGTACGAGAGACCCAGTACTTC.

This rearrangement joins TRBV7-9 to TRBJ2-5; D perhaps matches TRBD1 (5 bases). Germline V lookup: CDR1 SEHNR, CDR2 FQNEAQ (reference sequence). V was pared by 3 bases and J by 5 bases, with 13 bases between. The CDR3 extends over 14 amino acids. The CDR3 loop reads CASSFSRVGETQYF. In DNA, the CDR3 is TGTGCCAGCAGCTTTAGCAGGGTAGGGGAGACCCAGTACTTC.

The rearrangement joins TRBV12-3 or TRBV12-4 to TRBJ2-7, with 9 bases fitting TRBD1. The CDR3 spans 14 residues. The J segment lost 6 bases and the V segment lost 7 bases, leaving 10 bases of the junction unmatched. The CDR3 is CASTVGGTGCEQYF. CDR3 coding DNA: TGTGCCAGCACCGTTGGTGGGACAGGGTGCGAGCAGTACTTC.

The chain is built from TRBV18 and TRBJ1-1, with no clear D. Germline-derived CDR1 and CDR2 are KGHSH and LQKENI. V was shortened by 6 bases and J by 7 bases, with 15 bases between the two germline ends. The length of the CDR3 is 13 residues. The CDR3 is CASSFSAGVEAFF. For the CDR3, the DNA is TGTGCCAGCTCTTTCTCAGCGGGAGTTGAAGCTTTCTTT.

V gene TRBV7-9 combines with J gene TRBJ1-6; D not certain. The CDR3 runs to 14 residues. The germline V gene encodes CDR1 SEHNR and CDR2 FQNEAQ (reference sequence). With 6 bases removed from V and 4 bases from J, the gap between germline ends came to 10 bases. CDR3 region: CASSYQSYNSPLHF. DNA of the CDR3: TGTGCCAGCAGTTATCAGAGTTATAATTCACCCCTCCACTTT. Supplemented by reference TRBV7-9 and TRBJ1-6, the full variable domain reads DTGVSQNPRHKITKRGQNVTFRCDPISEHNRLYWYRQTLGQGPEFLTYFQNEAQLEKSRLLSDRFSAERPKGSFSTLEIQRTEQGDSAMYLCASSYQSYNSPLHFGNGTRLTVT.

This clonotype has more than one count but fewer than ten. The chain uses TRBV27 and TRBJ1-5; 8 positions agree with TRBD1. CDR1 and CDR2 (germline): MNHEY, SMNVEV (reference sequence). The CDR3 is 15 amino acids. The trim removed 5 bases at V and 2 bases at J, leaving 5 bases unmatched. This CDR3 is CASSRGQGRNQPQHF. The DNA for the CDR3 is TGTGCCAGCAGTCGCGGACAGGGCCGCAATCAGCCCCAGCATTTT.

The chain has TRBV7-6 and TRBJ1-1, with a tentative D call TRBD1 (6 bases). The germline gives CDR1 SGHVS, CDR2 FNYEAQ. This CDR3 is built from 13 residues. V shed 5 bases and J shed 4 bases, with 11 bases lying between them. CDR3 in amino acids: CASSLGQSTEAFF. The CDR3 DNA reads TGTGCCAGCAGCCTTGGACAGTCCACTGAAGCTTTCTTT.

The chain carries TRBV12-3 or TRBV12-4 and TRBJ1-2; D unclear. V was cut by 5 bases and J by 4 bases, with 17 bases left in between. The CDR3 consists of 15 residues. The CDR3 nucleotides are TGTGCCAGCAGTGCCGGAGACCCCATGGTCTATGGCTACACCTTC. This encodes CASSAGDPMVYGYTF.

This clonotype was counted only a few times. This chain connects TRBV7-9 to TRBJ2-2, with D maybe TRBD2 (6 bases). Germline CDR1 SEHNR, CDR2 FQNEAQ (reference sequence). Trimming removed 1 base at V and 6 bases at J, with 18 bases between. There are 17 residues in the CDR3. For the CDR3, the DNA is TGTGCCAGCAGCTTAGGCAGTATCGGGGGTTCGTCCGGGGAGCTGTTTTTT. Protein sequence: CASSLGSIGGSSGELFF.